A selection of T cell receptor beta chains follows, all from one sample in a study of T cell repertoires in aging, cancer and after chemotherapy. TCRdb ran MiXCR on the multiplex PCR reads and lists one entry per CDR3 protein. The sample contains around 8,600 distinct CDR3 sequences, around 22% of which appear only once. Sequencing was performed on blood. The origin of the receptors is a human donor with a blood cancer. The donor label of this sample is uncertain. CDR3s include the opening cysteine and the closing phenylalanine or tryptophan. The D gene is left open where the match is weak. Clone size is shown for a subset of rows, as once, few, many or a class of expanded clone.

d_call j_call v_call clone_size cdr3_nt cdr3_aa
- TRBJ2-7 TRBV7-9 few TGTGCCAGCAGCTTCCGGGATCCCGGAACCTACGAGCAGTACTTC CASSFRDPGTYEQYF
TRBD1 TRBJ2-5 TRBV6-1 medium-sized TGTGCCAGCAGGGCCCGGGACAGGGTCCAAGAGACCCAGTACTTC CASRARDRVQETQYF
- TRBJ1-2 TRBV30 many TGTGCCTGGAGTGTAGGGGCTGGCTACACCTTC CAWSVGAGYTF
- TRBJ2-5 TRBV7-9 - TGTGCCAGCAGCCCAAGTGGGGTTTGGGAGACCCAGTACTTC CASSPSGVWETQYF
TRBD1 TRBJ2-1 TRBV12-3/TRBV12-4 medium-sized TGTGCCAGCAGTACGACAGGGAACTCCTACAATGAGCAGTTCTTC CASSTTGNSYNEQFF
- TRBJ1-5 TRBV2 once TGTGCCAGCGGGGTTGGACAGCAAAACAATCAGCCCCAGCATTTT CASGVGQQNNQPQHF
- TRBJ1-6 TRBV6-5 many TGTGCCAGCACCTCATATAATTCACCCCTCCACTTT CASTSYNSPLHF
TRBD1 TRBJ2-2 TRBV5-1 - TGCGCCAGCAGCCCGGACAGGGGCCCTGGAGACGGGGAGCTGTTTTTT CASSPDRGPGDGELFF
TRBD2 TRBJ2-7 TRBV29-1 - TGCAGCGTTGACCCCCGGACTAGCCCTAGGGGCGAGCAGTACTTC CSVDPRTSPRGEQYF
TRBD1 TRBJ2-7 TRBV15 - TGTGCCACCAGCGGGGACCGGGACAGCTATATAAACGAGCAGTACTTC CATSGDRDSYINEQYF
- TRBJ1-1 TRBV5-1 - TGCGCCAGCTCAACCCAGGGAGGCAGGGTCACTGAAGCTTTCTTT CASSTQGGRVTEAFF
- TRBJ2-1 TRBV19 medium-sized TGTGCCAGTAGTATAGCCCGCCTCGCAGGGGGGAATTTCAATGAGCAGTTCTTC CASSIARLAGGNFNEQFF
- TRBJ2-3 TRBV19 medium-sized TGTGCCAGTAGTATACTAGCGTTCAGCACAGATACGCAGTATTTT CASSILAFSTDTQYF
TRBD2 TRBJ2-7 TRBV19 medium-sized TGTGCCAGTAGACGAGCGGGAGTTGGCTACGAGCAGTACTTC CASRRAGVGYEQYF
- TRBJ2-3 TRBV5-5 medium-sized TGTGCCAGCAGCTTGCTTCCAGATACGCAGTATTTT CASSLLPDTQYF
- TRBJ2-7 TRBV29-1 many TGCAGCGTGTCACAGGGCTACGAGCAGTACTTC CSVSQGYEQYF
- TRBJ2-3 TRBV11-2 medium-sized TGTGCCAGCAGCTTACGACCCCTTATGGGCACAGATACGCAGTATTTT CASSLRPLMGTDTQYF
- TRBJ2-2 TRBV6-5 medium-sized TGTGCCAGCAGGGACATCGGGGGAGGCACCGGGGAGCTGTTTTTT CASRDIGGGTGELFF
TRBD2 TRBJ2-2 TRBV5-1 many TGCGCCAGCAGCCAAGCGGGGCCCGGGGAGCTGTTTTTT CASSQAGPGELFF
TRBD1 TRBJ2-1 TRBV27 medium-sized TGTGCCAGCCGGACAGGGGGAGGTAATGAGCAGTTCTTC CASRTGGGNEQFF
- TRBJ2-7 TRBV25-1 - TGTGCCAGCAGTGATTACCTCGGGCGGGCCCTCTCCTACGAGCAGTACTTC CASSDYLGRALSYEQYF
- TRBJ2-2 TRBV12-3/TRBV12-4 - TGTGCCAGCAGTTTTCTCTTCGGGACCGGGGAGCTGTTTTTT CASSFLFGTGELFF
- TRBJ2-7 TRBV19 many TGTGCCAGTAGTATAGATGGTTACGAGCAGTACTTC CASSIDGYEQYF
- TRBJ2-1 TRBV28 few TGTGCCAGCAGTTTAAGGTGGCTGTTTAAGAATGAGCAGTTCTTC CASSLRWLFKNEQFF
TRBD1 TRBJ2-3 TRBV29-1 medium-sized TGCAGCGTTGAACCGTCGGACAGGGGACAAGGTACGCAGTATTTT CSVEPSDRGQGTQYF
- TRBJ1-4 TRBV15 few TGTGCCACCAGCGGACGAGGACGCGAAAAACTGTTTTTT CATSGRGREKLFF
- TRBJ1-1 TRBV30 - TGTGCCTGGAGACAGGATAACACTGAAGCTTTCTTT CAWRQDNTEAFF
TRBD1 TRBJ2-1 TRBV12-3/TRBV12-4 medium-sized TGTGCCAGCAGCCCCCGGGACAGGGGTCGTAGTGAGCAGTTCTTC CASSPRDRGRSEQFF
- TRBJ2-2 TRBV19 medium-sized TGTGCCAGTAGCCCCCTCGACAGGCGGAACACCGGGGAGCTGTTTTTT CASSPLDRRNTGELFF
TRBD2 TRBJ2-2 TRBV24-1 - TGTGCCACCAGTGATTCGCGAGCGGGAGGGCCCCACGGGGAGCTGTTTTTT CATSDSRAGGPHGELFF
- TRBJ2-1 TRBV7-9 few TGTGCCAGCAGCTTAGATTACGGTGAGCAGTTCTTC CASSLDYGEQFF
- TRBJ2-3 TRBV5-5 many TGTGCCAGCAGCGGATTCAGGGGCCCGACGGCTACGCAGTATTTT CASSGFRGPTATQYF
- TRBJ1-3 TRBV19 medium-sized TGTGCCAGTAGTTCGACCCGGGGTTCTGGAAACACCATATATTTT CASSSTRGSGNTIYF
- TRBJ2-1 TRBV9 - TGTGCCAGCAGCGTAGTCCCTCGCAATGAGCAGTTCTTC CASSVVPRNEQFF
TRBD1 TRBJ2-7 TRBV5-8 few TGTGCCAGCAGCCCGAGGGGGGGACAGGGCCACGAGCAGTACTTC CASSPRGGQGHEQYF
TRBD2 TRBJ2-1 TRBV27 many TGTGCCAGCAGTTCCTTTAGCGGGAGGCGCTCCTACAATGAGCAGTTCTTC CASSSFSGRRSYNEQFF
- TRBJ1-1 TRBV29-1 medium-sized TGCAGCGTTGTCCCGAGGCTACAAGGGGGAGAAGCTTTCTTT CSVVPRLQGGEAFF
- TRBJ2-3 TRBV12-3/TRBV12-4 - TGTGCCACCTCTCCTGTCTTCTTAGATACGCAGTATTTT CATSPVFLDTQYF
TRBD1 TRBJ1-1 TRBV24-1 - TGTGCCACCAGTGATTTAGAGACAGGGGACACTGAAGCTTTCTTT CATSDLETGDTEAFF
TRBD2 TRBJ2-1 TRBV27 - TGTGCCAGCACCTCTAGCGGGAGTTTTAATGAGCAGTTCTTC CASTSSGSFNEQFF
TRBD1 TRBJ1-2 TRBV24-1 - TGTGCCACCAGTGATGCGGGACAGACTAACTATGGCTACACCTTC CATSDAGQTNYGYTF